A selection of T cell receptor beta chains follows, all from one sample in a study of shared clonotypes between healthy human individuals. TCRdb's table, derived via immunoSEQ multiplex PCR, lists solely in-frame clones and lacks some. The sample comprises millions of clones, roughly 91% of which are singletons, and 1.5% to 2% rests with the top ten. The sequenced sample was naive CD8+ T cells from PBMCs. All receptors come from a man between 18 and 35 years old in good health. Some clones in this sample may be carry-over from other donors' samples. The CDR3 runs from the conserved cysteine through the conserved F or W. The D gene is left open where the match is weak. Size values are once, few and many counts, or a class for expanded clones, and some rows have none.

>.|.|TRBJ2-7|TRBV4-3
CASSQAWGPYEQYF
TGCGCCAGCAGCCAAGCTTGGGGTCCCTACGAGCAGTACTTC
>.|.|TRBJ2-5|TRBV28
CASLLWSGETQYF
TGTGCCAGCCTTCTTTGGAGCGGGGAGACCCAGTACTTC
>.|.|TRBJ1-5|TRBV7-9
CASSFGMGQPQHF
TGTGCCAGCAGCTTTGGTATGGGTCAGCCCCAGCATTTT
>once|.|TRBJ2-7|TRBV6-5
CASSYSLKGDYEQYF
TGTGCCAGCAGTTACTCGTTGAAGGGGGATTACGAGCAGTACTTC
>.|TRBD2|TRBJ2-1|TRBV7-9
CASSHSGARYNEQFF
TGTGCCAGCAGCCACAGCGGGGCTCGTTACAATGAGCAGTTCTTC
>.|.|TRBJ2-7|TRBV29-1
CSVMAPRDTFYEQYF
TGCAGCGTTATGGCCCCCCGGGACACCTTTTACGAGCAGTACTTC
>.|.|TRBJ2-3|TRBV5-1
CASSPLMGSGTDTQYF
TGCGCCAGCAGCCCATTAATGGGGAGCGGAACAGATACGCAGTATTTT
>once|.|TRBJ2-3|TRBV9
CASSVGSRPDTQYF
TGTGCCAGCAGCGTAGGGTCGCGACCGGATACGCAGTATTTT
>.|TRBD2|TRBJ2-1|TRBV7-9
CASSLGGTSAYNEQFF
TGTGCCAGCAGCTTGGGCGGGACTAGCGCATACAATGAGCAGTTCTTC
>.|.|TRBJ2-7|TRBV7-2
CASSLFGASSYEQYF
TGTGCCAGCAGCTTATTCGGCGCGAGTTCCTACGAGCAGTACTTC
>.|.|TRBJ1-2|TRBV7-9
CASSSTGQDLPYGYTF
TGTGCCAGCAGCTCTACGGGGCAGGACCTGCCCTATGGCTACACCTTC
>.|TRBD1|TRBJ1-4|TRBV5-1
CASSLVPQPGQGGDLNEKLFF
TGCGCCAGCAGCTTGGTTCCCCAGCCGGGACAGGGGGGAGACCTAAATGAAAAACTGTTTTTT
>.|TRBD1|TRBJ2-7|TRBV19
CATAPGQGTEQYF
TGTGCCACCGCTCCGGGACAGGGGACGGAGCAGTACTTC
>.|TRBD2|TRBJ2-3|TRBV28
CASSHRLAGGPTDTQYF
TGTGCCAGCAGTCATCGACTAGCGGGAGGGCCCACAGATACGCAGTATTTT
>.|.|TRBJ1-5|TRBV28
CASSLSLDQPQHF
TGTGCCAGCAGTTTAAGTTTAGATCAGCCCCAGCATTTT
>.|.|TRBJ2-7|TRBV27
CASKEAGRDTYEQYF
TGTGCCAGCAAAGAGGCAGGGCGGGACACCTACGAGCAGTACTTC
>.|.|TRBJ1-4|TRBV11-1
CASSLDQFGTQGLFF
TGTGCCAGCAGCTTAGACCAATTTGGGACTCAAGGTCTGTTTTTT
>.|.|TRBJ2-2|TRBV29-1
CSVEILGDDANTGELFF
TGCAGCGTTGAAATTCTAGGGGACGACGCGAACACCGGGGAGCTGTTTTTT
>.|.|TRBJ1-3|TRBV27
CASSPGPYSGNTIYF
TGTGCCAGCAGTCCCGGGCCTTACTCTGGAAACACCATATATTTT
>once|TRBD2|TRBJ2-1|TRBV7-9
CASSLVTSGRVNEQFF
TGTGCCAGCAGCTTGGTAACTAGCGGGAGGGTTAATGAGCAGTTCTTC
>once|TRBD2|TRBJ2-7|TRBV27
CASSLSTSGGSYEQYF
TGTGCCAGCAGTTTATCGACTAGCGGGGGCTCCTACGAGCAGTACTTC
>.|TRBD1|TRBJ2-3|TRBV2
CASSQTGFSDTQYF
TGTGCCAGCAGTCAGACAGGGTTTTCCGATACGCAGTATTTT
>.|.|TRBJ1-1|TRBV6-5
CASSPQGGGTEAFF
TGTGCCAGCAGTCCACAGGGAGGCGGCACTGAAGCTTTCTTT
>.|TRBD2|TRBJ2-7|TRBV4-1
CASSQGGRVDEQYF
TGCGCCAGCAGCCAAGGCGGGAGGGTGGACGAGCAGTACTTC
>.|.|TRBJ2-5|TRBV29-1
CSVVRAGYQETQYF
TGCAGCGTTGTACGAGCAGGGTACCAAGAGACCCAGTACTTC
>.|TRBD1|TRBJ2-7|TRBV6-1
CASSEYRDRYYEQYF
TGTGCCAGCAGTGAATATCGGGACAGATACTACGAGCAGTACTTC
>.|.|TRBJ2-6|TRBV10-3
CAISESRGRANVLTF
TGTGCCATCAGTGAGTCACGGGGCCGGGCCAACGTCCTGACTTTC
>.|.|TRBJ2-7|TRBV28
CASSFGSERDSYEQYF
TGTGCCAGCAGTTTTGGCTCGGAACGGGACTCCTACGAGCAGTACTTC
>.|TRBD2|TRBJ2-3|TRBV9
CASSGGTSGTQGDTQYF
TGTGCCAGCAGCGGCGGGACTAGCGGGACCCAGGGAGATACGCAGTATTTT
>once|.|TRBJ1-1|TRBV2
CATLRENTEAFF
TGTGCCACCCTTCGGGAGAACACTGAAGCTTTCTTT
>.|TRBD1|TRBJ2-3|TRBV6-1
CASSATGNADTQYF
TGTGCCAGCAGTGCGACAGGGAATGCGGATACGCAGTATTTT
>once|TRBD2|TRBJ2-6|TRBV27
CASSSGGSGANVLTF
TGTGCCAGCAGTTCGGGGGGCTCTGGGGCCAACGTCCTGACTTTC
>.|TRBD2|TRBJ2-2|TRBV4-2
CASSQDKRGSGRAKGTGELFF
TGTGCCAGCAGCCAAGATAAAAGGGGTAGCGGGAGGGCCAAGGGCACCGGGGAGCTGTTTTTT
>.|TRBD2|TRBJ2-1|TRBV9
CASSVPPPGGYNEQFF
TGTGCCAGCAGCGTACCTCCTCCGGGAGGCTACAATGAGCAGTTCTTC
>.|.|TRBJ1-1|TRBV19
CASSQVNTEAFF
TGTGCCAGTAGTCAGGTGAACACTGAAGCTTTCTTT
>.|.|TRBJ1-4|TRBV7-2
CASSLDRVEKLFF
TGTGCCAGCAGCTTAGATAGGGTTGAAAAACTGTTTTTT
>.|.|TRBJ1-1|TRBV11-2
CASSQNGIPEAFF
TGTGCCAGCAGCCAAAACGGGATCCCTGAAGCTTTCTTT
>.|TRBD1|TRBJ2-7|TRBV5-4
CASSRDRGIHLPFEQYF
TGTGCCAGCAGCCGGGACAGGGGAATCCACCTCCCCTTCGAGCAGTACTTC
>.|.|TRBJ1-2|TRBV30
CAWSVKGHYGYTF
TGTGCCTGGAGTGTGAAGGGCCACTATGGCTACACCTTC
>.|TRBD2|TRBJ2-1|TRBV25-1
CASSEERLAGVGEQFF
TGTGCCAGCAGTGAAGAAAGACTAGCGGGAGTGGGTGAGCAGTTCTTC
>.|TRBD1|TRBJ2-7|TRBV10-3
CAIRDRDRAYEQYF
TGTGCCATCAGAGACCGGGACAGAGCCTACGAGCAGTACTTC
>.|.|TRBJ2-3|TRBV6-1
CASNLQRRAGDTQYF
TGTGCCAGCAACTTACAAAGGCGGGCGGGGGATACGCAGTATTTT
>.|.|TRBJ1-5|TRBV7-9
CASRSGGANQPQHF
TGTGCCAGCAGATCCGGGGGGGCTAATCAGCCCCAGCATTTT
>.|.|TRBJ1-1|TRBV10-3
CAISETVMSTEAFF
TGTGCCATCAGTGAGACAGTTATGAGCACTGAAGCTTTCTTT
>.|.|TRBJ2-2|TRBV28
CASNSDRVTGELFF
TGTGCCAGCAACTCCGACCGGGTCACCGGGGAGCTGTTTTTT
>.|.|TRBJ2-1|TRBV4-3
CASSQDRPRSGEQFF
TGCGCCAGCAGCCAAGATCGGCCTAGATCGGGCGAGCAGTTCTTC
>.|.|TRBJ2-7|TRBV7-8
CASSLQARYEQYF
TGTGCCAGCAGCTTACAAGCACGCTACGAGCAGTACTTC
>.|.|TRBJ2-6|TRBV9
CASSVRGGSGANVLTF
TGTGCCAGCAGCGTCAGGGGAGGGTCTGGGGCCAACGTCCTGACTTTC
>.|TRBD1|TRBJ2-1|TRBV28
CASTDLDRATGNEQFF
TGTGCCAGCACTGACTTGGACAGGGCTACTGGGAATGAGCAGTTCTTC
>.|.|TRBJ2-7|TRBV5-5
CASSANSPYEQYF
TGTGCCAGCAGCGCAAATTCCCCCTACGAGCAGTACTTC
>.|.|TRBJ2-7|TRBV4-1
CASSQPENYEQYF
TGCGCCAGCAGCCAACCGGAGAACTACGAGCAGTACTTC
>.|.|TRBJ1-1|TRBV19
CASSIVGTPRSEAFF
TGTGCCAGTAGTATCGTTGGGACCCCGAGAAGTGAAGCTTTCTTT
>once|.|TRBJ1-5|TRBV9
CASSVGLGNQPQHF
TGTGCCAGCAGCGTAGGCCTGGGCAATCAGCCCCAGCATTTT
>.|.|TRBJ2-5|TRBV28
CASSSLLGAPRYF
TGTGCCAGCAGTTCCCTTCTAGGGGCCCCCCGGTACTTC
>.|TRBD2|TRBJ2-2|TRBV7-6
CASVPLLAGGPGELFF
TGTGCCAGCGTCCCGCTGCTAGCGGGAGGGCCCGGGGAGCTGTTTTTT
>.|TRBD1|TRBJ1-3|TRBV13
CASSLGWTGGLSGNTIYF
TGTGCCAGCAGCTTAGGTTGGACAGGGGGCTTGTCTGGAAACACCATATATTTT
>once|TRBD2|TRBJ2-7|TRBV9
CASSVGTSGSYEQYF
TGTGCCAGCAGCGTGGGGACTAGCGGGTCCTACGAGCAGTACTTC